This record looks at one TCR beta chain sequence and its context. As yet, its antigen is unknown. The data stem from a study of shared clonotypes between healthy human individuals. Overall study findings and caveats: Researchers sampled blood only, noting tissue repertoires likely differ.

CDR1 and CDR2 from the germline V gene are SGHRS and YFSETQ. The ends were cut back, 2 bases at V and 0 bases at J, with 14 bases in the middle. The CDR3 contains 17 residues. Sequenced by immunoSEQ multiplex PCR; TCRdb stores in-frame clones only, minus some. The data show roughly 1,500,000 clones, about 98.5% seen once. This receptor was identified in a man aged 25 to 40 in good health. Material: naive CD4+ T cells sorted from blood. Described subset: CD45RA+ positively selected. The V gene is TRBV5-1, the J gene TRBJ1-4; D unclear. CDR3 amino acids: CASSLGRRMTTNEKLFF. DNA of the CDR3: TGCGCCAGCAGCTTAGGCAGAAGGATGACAACTAATGAAAAACTGTTTTTT.